A single T cell receptor beta chain is shown here with its context. These data are taken from a study of human CD8 memory T cell subsets. Generation of TCR beta libraries used UMI-labeled 5' RACE. Each CDR3 protein gets one entry in TCRdb, which reprocessed the 5' RACE reads and gives no DNA. This sample's table reports approximately 12,000 distinct CDR3 sequences. The CDR3 is made up of 14 amino acids. CDR1 LGHNA and CDR2 YSLEER come from the germline V gene. Per subset, duplicate vials of some 160,000 sorted CD8+ T cells supplied RNA. The gene calls are TRBV4-3 and TRBJ2-7; without DNA, the TCRdb call of TRBD2 cannot be checked. The sample taken for sequencing was CD8+ T cells from PBMCs. The sequence came from a human donor in good health. CDR3 residues: CASSQDGGLGEQYF.